Shown below are 10 T cell receptor beta chains from a single sample sequenced in a study of blood T cell repertoires in COVID-19. Only in-frame clones appear in the TCRdb table, and some are missing; sequencing was by immunoSEQ multiplex PCR. The table shows roughly 21,000 clones, with roughly 80% occurring only once. Sample: peripheral blood. Source of these receptors: a human donor in a cohort sampled during active COVID-19.

The rearrangement joins TRBV18 to TRBJ2-7; a weak D match, TRBD2 (6 bases). V was pared by 3 bases and J by 7 bases, with 16 bases between. The CDR3 contains 14 residues. Germline assignment: CDR1 KGHSH and CDR2 LQKENI. The CDR3, as DNA: TGTGCCAGCTCACCGTCTGGGGGGATCGGGGAGCAGTACTTC. Residues: CASSPSGGIGEQYF.

This clone was counted a few times. J is TRBJ2-7 and V is TRBV10-1; D not certain. The germline V and J ends were trimmed by 0 bases and 0 bases, with 15 bases remaining between them. The germline CDR1 and CDR2 sequences are WNHNN and SYGVQD (reference sequence). CDR3 length: 17 amino acids. As DNA, the CDR3 is TGCGCCAGCAGTGAGTCCAGCCAGGTCCCCACCTCCTACGAGCAGTACTTC. This codes for CASSESSQVPTSYEQYF.

This clone was counted once. The rearrangement uses TRBV6-5 and TRBJ1-5, with 9 bases identical to TRBD1. V lost 8 bases to trimming and J lost 2 bases; unmatched junction nucleotides: 1. The V gene's germline CDR1 is MNHEY and CDR2 SVGAGI. The CDR3 is 13 amino acids. CDR3 region: CASGTGRNQPQHF. The CDR3, as DNA: TGTGCCAGCGGGACAGGGCGCAATCAGCCCCAGCATTTT.

This CDR3 is CASSKSVSGAFF. CDR3 nucleotide sequence: TGTGCCAGCAGCAAATCGGTTTCAGGAGCTTTCTTT. The genes are TRBV21-1 and TRBJ1-1; no check of the table's D call, TRBD1, against the DNA was made. TRBV21-1 is a known pseudogene. The CDR3 is 12 residues long.

The rearrangement links TRBV24-1 to TRBJ1-1, with TRBD1 as a possible D gene (6 bases). Trimming removed 5 bases from V and 2 bases from J, with 8 bases in between. CDR1 and CDR2 (germline): KGHDR, SFDVKD. This CDR3 spans 13 amino acids. CDR3 in amino acids: CATSARGNTEAFF. The CDR3 bases are TGTGCCACCAGTGCCAGGGGTAACACTGAAGCTTTCTTT.

This chain connects TRBV2 to TRBJ2-5; D perhaps matches TRBD1 (6 bases). Trimming pared 6 bases from V and 7 bases from J, leaving 15 bases between. CDR3 length: 13 amino acids. Looked up from germline, CDR1 is SNHLY and CDR2 is FYNNEI. The CDR3 here is CASRDQGLGTQYF. CDR3 DNA sequence: TGTGCCAGCAGAGACCAGGGGCTTGGGACCCAGTACTTC.

This chain connects TRBV11-2 to TRBJ2-7, with TRBD1 as a possible D gene (6 bases). V was cut by 5 bases and J by 1 base, with 15 bases left in between. Germline CDR1 and CDR2: SGHAT and FQNNGV. This CDR3 has 15 residues. CDR3 in amino acids: CASSTGQTISYEQYF. In DNA form, the CDR3 reads TGTGCCAGCAGCACAGGACAGACAATTTCCTACGAGCAGTACTTC.

The chain is built from TRBV7-2 and TRBJ2-3; 16 nucleotides line up with TRBD2. The CDR3 is 15 residues long. The germline V gene has CDR1 SGHTA and CDR2 FQGNSA. The trim removed 7 bases at V and 8 bases at J, leaving 6 bases unmatched. The CDR3 sequence is CASNPGLAGGGTQYF. The CDR3 region has the DNA TGTGCCAGCAACCCGGGACTAGCGGGGGGGGGTACGCAGTATTTT.

This clone was found a few times. This chain joins TRBV5-1 and TRBJ2-7, with 11 bases aligning to TRBD1. The ends lost 4 bases at V and 6 bases at J; junction bases unmatched: 9. In germline, CDR1 is SGHRS, CDR2 YFSETQ. The CDR3 runs 15 residues. CDR3 protein: CASSLGQGEISEQYF. The DNA for the CDR3 is TGCGCCAGCAGCCTGGGACAGGGGGAGATCAGCGAGCAGTACTTC. The full variable domain, its missing parts supplied by reference TRBV5-1 and TRBJ2-7, is KAGVTQTPRYLIKTRGQQVTLSCSPISGHRSVSWYQQTPGQGLQFLFEYFSETQRNKGNFPGRFSGRQFSNSRSEMNVSTLELGDSALYLCASSLGQGEISEQYFGPGTRLTVT.

The chain employs TRBV6-5 and TRBJ2-7, with 7 bases matching TRBD1. The CDR3 extends over 13 amino acids. The germline CDR1 and CDR2 sequences are MNHEY and SVGAGI. Losses at the gene ends were 5 bases for V and 6 bases for J; bases not matched to a gene: 7. The CDR3 bases are TGTGCCAGCAGTCAATGGACAGGATCCGAGCAGTACTTC. This gives the protein CASSQWTGSEQYF.